The entry below describes one TCR beta chain. The trim removed 4 bases at V and 0 bases at J, leaving 8 bases unmatched. The CDR3 runs 17 residues. In germline, CDR1 is MGHRA, CDR2 YSYEKL. This specimen comes from a study of technical replicates of blood from several donors. Sequencing used immunoSEQ multiplex PCR; TCRdb keeps in-frame clones, though not all of them. The sample includes tens of thousands of clones, less than 99% of them seen just once. The V gene is TRBV4-1, the J gene TRBJ2-1, with 8 bases aligning to TRBD1. This clonotype was sampled from a human donor in good health. The source material was T cells isolated from PBMCs. The CDR3 sequence: CASSPQGATSSYNEQFF. DNA for the CDR3: TGCGCCAGCAGCCCGCAGGGGGCCACCAGCTCCTACAATGAGCAGTTCTTC.